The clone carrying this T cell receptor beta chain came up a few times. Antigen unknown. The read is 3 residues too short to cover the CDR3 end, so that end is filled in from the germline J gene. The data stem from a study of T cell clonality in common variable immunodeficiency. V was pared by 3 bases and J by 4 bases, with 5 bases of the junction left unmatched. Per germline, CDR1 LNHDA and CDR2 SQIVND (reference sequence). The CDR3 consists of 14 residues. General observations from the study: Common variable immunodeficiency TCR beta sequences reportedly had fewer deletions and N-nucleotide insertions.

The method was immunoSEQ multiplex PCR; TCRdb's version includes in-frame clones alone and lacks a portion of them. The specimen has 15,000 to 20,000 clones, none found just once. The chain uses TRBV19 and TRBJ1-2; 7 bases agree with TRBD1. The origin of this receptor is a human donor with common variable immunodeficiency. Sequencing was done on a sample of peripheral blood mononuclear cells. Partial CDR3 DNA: TGTGCCAGTAGTATGGGAGGGACAGCCTATGGC. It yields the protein CASSMGGTAYG. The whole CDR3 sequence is CASSMGGTAYGYTF.